This T cell receptor beta chain was identified in a study of cytomegalovirus exposure and HLA in healthy donors. Whole-study findings and limits: A later analysis reportedly found that, within productive TCRs, an Asian-associated ancestry cluster had fewer N-insertions than the mean observed across the roughly 700 donors. Analyses of presence and absence presupposed an approximately uniform sequencing depth across donors. Under in vitro conditions, a few CMV-associated chains were confirmed as specific for CMV antigens.

This PCR relied on a set of 60 Vbeta primers and 13 Jbeta primers. Measured with immunoSEQ multiplex PCR; TCRdb has only the in-frame clones, and not every one. The sample has more than 85,000 clones, roughly 9.4% seen once; the top ten hold 4.5% to 6.5%. Unmatched junction bases numbered 8, after V lost 0 bases and J lost 7 bases. CDR1 is SGHRS, CDR2 YFSETQ, per germline. The CDR3 loop spans 17 amino acids. As to this clone: As yet, its antigen is unknown.

Sequencing input: PBMCs. The chain carries TRBV5-1 and TRBJ2-2; TRBD2 matches 11 bases. The TCR sequence derives from a man aged 50 or older in good health and CMV-seropositive. In nucleotides, the CDR3 is TGCGCCAGCAGCTTGGCCTTTACTAGCGGGAGTAGCGGGGAGCTGTTTTTT. It encodes CASSLAFTSGSSGELFF.